This T cell receptor (beta chain) stems from a study of T cells in Graves' hyperthyroidism and ophthalmopathy. Study-level findings and limits: Most thyroid clonotypes expanded above 0.001 were also detected in blood.

It was RNA transcripts that yielded the amplified TCR beta CDR3 regions. Initially, a first-round RT-PCR of the TCR CDR3 employed the HTBI primer set. Via MiXCR, TCRdb re-called the multiplex PCR reads, giving one row per CDR3 protein. The sample records roughly 700,000 distinct CDR3 sequences, 14% being singletons. This CDR3 has 13 residues. Germline CDR1 is MNHNS and CDR2 is SASEGT. V was clipped by 7 bases and J by 9 bases, with 16 bases between them. In this sample, this clonotype turned up a few times. Its cognate antigen is unknown. Sequenced input: blood. The sequence was collected from a woman younger than 30 with Graves' hyperthyroidism. The chain carries TRBV6-1 and TRBJ1-5; D call uncertain. The CDR3 here is CASKEALGWPQHF. The CDR3, as DNA: TGTGCCAGCAAAGAAGCCCTAGGTTGGCCCCAGCATTTT.